The clone carrying this T cell receptor (beta chain) was counted a few times. The target antigen is unknown. This specimen belongs to a study of T cell responses to AZD1222 COVID-19 vaccine. TCRdb keeps only in-frame clones here, not all; method: immunoSEQ multiplex PCR. Of 120,000 or so clones in the sample, about 90% were seen once. Study observations and caveats: Spike-specific TCR breadth and depth were elevated following two AZD1222 doses. Among AZD1222 vaccinees, only 5 to 7 were seropositive at baseline. Donors were largely white British and mainly female; clonal diversity was possibly underestimated.

The length of the CDR3 is 14 residues. Germline V gene sequence: CDR1 MGHRA, CDR2 YSYEKL. Trimming stripped 0 bases from V and 5 bases from J, with 10 bases between. The input for sequencing was peripheral blood, taken 28 days after the second AZD1222 dose. The sequence was obtained from an adult who received the AZD1222 COVID-19 vaccine. V usage is TRBV4-1 and J usage is TRBJ1-2; TRBD1 might be the D (5 bases). DNA of the CDR3: TGCGCCAGCAGCCAAGACCAGGGACTGTATGGCTACACCTTC. Translating it yields CASSQDQGLYGYTF.